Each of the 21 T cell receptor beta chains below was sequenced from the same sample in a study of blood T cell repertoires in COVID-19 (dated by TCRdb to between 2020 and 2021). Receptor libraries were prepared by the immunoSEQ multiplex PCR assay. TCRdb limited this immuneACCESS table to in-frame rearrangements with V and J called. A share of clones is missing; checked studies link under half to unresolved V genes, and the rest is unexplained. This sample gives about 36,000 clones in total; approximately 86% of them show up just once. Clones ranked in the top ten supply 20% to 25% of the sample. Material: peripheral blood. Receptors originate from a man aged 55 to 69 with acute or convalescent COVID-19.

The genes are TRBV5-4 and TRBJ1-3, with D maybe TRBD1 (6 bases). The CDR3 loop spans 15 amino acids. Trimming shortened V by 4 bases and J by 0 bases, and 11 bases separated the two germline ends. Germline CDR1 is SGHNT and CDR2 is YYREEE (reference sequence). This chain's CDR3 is CASSKQGISGNTIYF. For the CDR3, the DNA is TGTGCCAGCAGCAAACAGGGTATCTCTGGAAACACCATATATTTT. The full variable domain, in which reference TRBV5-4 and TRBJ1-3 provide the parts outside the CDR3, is ETGVTQSPTHLIKTRGQQVTLRCSSQSGHNTVSWYQQALGQGPQFIFQYYREEENGRGNFPPRFSGLQFPNYSSELNVNALELDDSALYLCASSKQGISGNTIYFGEGSWLTVV.

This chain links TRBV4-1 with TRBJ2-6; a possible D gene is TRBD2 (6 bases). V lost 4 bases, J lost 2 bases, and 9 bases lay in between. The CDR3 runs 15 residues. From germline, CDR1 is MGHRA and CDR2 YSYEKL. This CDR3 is CASSPGGAGANVLTF. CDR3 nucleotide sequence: TGCGCCAGCAGCCCTGGAGGGGCTGGGGCCAACGTCCTGACTTTC.

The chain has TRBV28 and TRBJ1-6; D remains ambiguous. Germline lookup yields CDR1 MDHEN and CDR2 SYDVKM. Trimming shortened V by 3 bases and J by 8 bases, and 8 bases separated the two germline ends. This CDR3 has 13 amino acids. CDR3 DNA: TGTGCCAGCAGTTTGCCCGGAGATTCACCCCTCCACTTT. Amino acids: CASSLPGDSPLHF. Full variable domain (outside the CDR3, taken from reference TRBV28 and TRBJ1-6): DVKVTQSSRYLVKRTGEKVFLECVQDMDHENMFWYRQDPGLGLRLIYFSYDVKMKEKGDIPEGYSVSREKKERFSLILESASTNQTSMYLCASSLPGDSPLHFGNGTRLTVT.

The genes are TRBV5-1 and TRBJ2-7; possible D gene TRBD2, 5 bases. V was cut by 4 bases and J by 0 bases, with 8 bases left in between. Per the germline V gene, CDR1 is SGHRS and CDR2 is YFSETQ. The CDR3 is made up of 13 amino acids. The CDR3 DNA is TGCGCCAGCAGCATTGGACTCTCCTACGAGCAGTACTTC. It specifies CASSIGLSYEQYF.

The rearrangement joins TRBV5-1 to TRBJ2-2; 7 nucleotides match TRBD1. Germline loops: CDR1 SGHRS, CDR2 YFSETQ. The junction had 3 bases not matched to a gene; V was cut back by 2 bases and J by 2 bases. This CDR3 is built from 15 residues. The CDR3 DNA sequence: TGCGCCAGCAGCTTAGGGGGCATAAACACCGGGGAGCTGTTTTTT. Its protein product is CASSLGGINTGELFF.

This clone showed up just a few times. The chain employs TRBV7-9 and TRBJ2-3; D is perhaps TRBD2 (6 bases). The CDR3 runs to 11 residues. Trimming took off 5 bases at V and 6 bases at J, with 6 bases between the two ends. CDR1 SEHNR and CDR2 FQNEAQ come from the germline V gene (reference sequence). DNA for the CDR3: TGTGCCAGCAGCCGGGGGGATACGCAGTATTTT. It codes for CASSRGDTQYF.

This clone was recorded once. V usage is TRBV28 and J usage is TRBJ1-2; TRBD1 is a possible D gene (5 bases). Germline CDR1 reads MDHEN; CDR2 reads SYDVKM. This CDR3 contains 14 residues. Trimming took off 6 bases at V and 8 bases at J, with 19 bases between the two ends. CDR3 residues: CASSLPAAKGGYTF. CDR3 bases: TGTGCCAGCAGCTTACCGGCGGCTAAGGGGGGCTACACCTTC.

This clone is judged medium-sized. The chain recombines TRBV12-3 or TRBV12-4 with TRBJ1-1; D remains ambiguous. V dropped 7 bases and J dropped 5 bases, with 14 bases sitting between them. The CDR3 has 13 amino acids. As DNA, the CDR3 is TGTGCCAGCATCTTTGAGGGAAGAACTGAAGCTTTCTTT. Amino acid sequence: CASIFEGRTEAFF.

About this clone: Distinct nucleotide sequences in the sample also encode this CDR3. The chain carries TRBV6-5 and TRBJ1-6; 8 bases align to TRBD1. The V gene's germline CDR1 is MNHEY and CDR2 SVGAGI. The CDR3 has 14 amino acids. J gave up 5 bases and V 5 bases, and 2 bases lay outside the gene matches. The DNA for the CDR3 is TGTGCCAGCAGTCGGGACAGGAATAATTCACCCCTCCACTTT. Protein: CASSRDRNNSPLHF.

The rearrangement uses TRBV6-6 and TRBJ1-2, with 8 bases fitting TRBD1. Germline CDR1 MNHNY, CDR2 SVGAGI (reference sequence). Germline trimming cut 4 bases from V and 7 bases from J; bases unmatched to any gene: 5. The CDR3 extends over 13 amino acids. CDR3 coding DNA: TGTGCCAGCAGTTCGACAGGGGTTATTGGCTACACCTTC. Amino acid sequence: CASSSTGVIGYTF.

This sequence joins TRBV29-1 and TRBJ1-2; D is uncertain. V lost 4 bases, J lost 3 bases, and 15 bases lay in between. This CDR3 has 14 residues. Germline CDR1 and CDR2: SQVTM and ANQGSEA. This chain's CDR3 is CSVGGGRWDYGYTF. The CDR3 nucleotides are TGCAGCGTTGGCGGAGGGAGATGGGACTATGGCTACACCTTC.

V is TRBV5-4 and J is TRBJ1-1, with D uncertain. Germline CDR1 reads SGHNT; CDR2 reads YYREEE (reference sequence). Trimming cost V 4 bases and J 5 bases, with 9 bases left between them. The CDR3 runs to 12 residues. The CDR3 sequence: CASSTPGTEAFF. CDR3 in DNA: TGTGCCAGCAGCACACCGGGGACTGAAGCTTTCTTT.

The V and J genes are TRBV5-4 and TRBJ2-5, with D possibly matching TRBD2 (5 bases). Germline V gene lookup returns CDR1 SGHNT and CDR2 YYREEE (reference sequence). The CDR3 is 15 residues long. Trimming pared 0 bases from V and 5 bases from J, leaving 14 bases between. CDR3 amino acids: CASSLGWERKETQYF. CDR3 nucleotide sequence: TGTGCCAGCAGCTTGGGGTGGGAGAGGAAGGAGACCCAGTACTTC.

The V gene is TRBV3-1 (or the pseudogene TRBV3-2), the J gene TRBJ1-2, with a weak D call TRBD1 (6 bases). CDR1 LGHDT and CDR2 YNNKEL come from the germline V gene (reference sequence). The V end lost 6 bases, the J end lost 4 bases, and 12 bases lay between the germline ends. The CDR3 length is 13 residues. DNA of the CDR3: TGTGCCAGCAGGACCCAGGGGACCTATGGCTACACCTTC. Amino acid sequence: CASRTQGTYGYTF.

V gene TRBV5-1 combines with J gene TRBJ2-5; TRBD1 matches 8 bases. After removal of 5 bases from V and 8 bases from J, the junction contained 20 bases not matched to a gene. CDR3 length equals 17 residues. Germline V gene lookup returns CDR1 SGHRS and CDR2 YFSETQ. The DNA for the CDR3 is TGCGCCAGCAGTCCTAAATACCAACAGGGGGACATGGGTACCCAGTACTTC. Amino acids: CASSPKYQQGDMGTQYF.

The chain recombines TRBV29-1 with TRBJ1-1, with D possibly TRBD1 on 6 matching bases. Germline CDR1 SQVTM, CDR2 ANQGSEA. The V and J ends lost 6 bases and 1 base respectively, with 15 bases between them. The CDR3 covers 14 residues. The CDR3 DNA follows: TGCAGCGTACAGAGGGGACACAAGAACACTGAAGCTTTCTTT. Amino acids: CSVQRGHKNTEAFF.

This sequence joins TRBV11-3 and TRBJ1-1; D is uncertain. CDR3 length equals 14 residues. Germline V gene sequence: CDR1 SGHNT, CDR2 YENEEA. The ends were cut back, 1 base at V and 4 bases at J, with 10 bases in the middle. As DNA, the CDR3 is TGTGCCAGCAGCTTAGTTCGGGGTGGCACTGAAGCTTTCTTT. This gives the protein CASSLVRGGTEAFF.

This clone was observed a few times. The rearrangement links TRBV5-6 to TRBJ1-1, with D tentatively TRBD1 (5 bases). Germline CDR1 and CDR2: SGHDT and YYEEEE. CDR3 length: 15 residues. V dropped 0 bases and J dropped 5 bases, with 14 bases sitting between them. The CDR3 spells CASSLVPGGGTEAFF. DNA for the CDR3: TGTGCCAGCAGCTTGGTACCGGGGGGAGGGACTGAAGCTTTCTTT.

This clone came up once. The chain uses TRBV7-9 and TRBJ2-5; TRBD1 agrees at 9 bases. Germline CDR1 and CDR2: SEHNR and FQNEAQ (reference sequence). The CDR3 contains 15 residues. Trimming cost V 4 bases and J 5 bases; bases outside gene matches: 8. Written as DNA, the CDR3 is TGTGCCAGCAGCTGGGGGACAGGGAGGATGGAGACCCAGTACTTC. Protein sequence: CASSWGTGRMETQYF.

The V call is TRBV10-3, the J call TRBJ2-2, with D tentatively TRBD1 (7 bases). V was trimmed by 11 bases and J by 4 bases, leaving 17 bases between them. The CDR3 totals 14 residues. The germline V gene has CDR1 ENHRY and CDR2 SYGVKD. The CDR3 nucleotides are TGTGCCTCCGCGGGACAGAGGGGCACCGGGGAGCTGTTTTTT. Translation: CASAGQRGTGELFF.

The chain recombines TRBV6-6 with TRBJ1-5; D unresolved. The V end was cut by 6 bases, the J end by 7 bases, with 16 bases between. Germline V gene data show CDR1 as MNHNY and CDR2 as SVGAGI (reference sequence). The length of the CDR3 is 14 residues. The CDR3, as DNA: TGTGCCAGCAGATCGACTGGGTTTTCGCAGCCCCAGCATTTT. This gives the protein CASRSTGFSQPQHF.